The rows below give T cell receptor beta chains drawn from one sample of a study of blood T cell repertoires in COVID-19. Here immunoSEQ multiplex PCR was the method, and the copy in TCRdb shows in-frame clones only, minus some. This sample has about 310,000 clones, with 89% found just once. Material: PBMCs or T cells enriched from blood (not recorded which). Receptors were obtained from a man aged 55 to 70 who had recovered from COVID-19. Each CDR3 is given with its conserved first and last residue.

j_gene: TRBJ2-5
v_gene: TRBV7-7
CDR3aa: CASSSGQGGGTQYF

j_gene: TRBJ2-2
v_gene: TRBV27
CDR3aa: CASSLLTGELFF

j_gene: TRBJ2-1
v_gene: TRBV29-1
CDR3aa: CSGRQGIVAGEPYNEQFF

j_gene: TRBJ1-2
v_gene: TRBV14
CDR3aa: CASSALENYGYTF

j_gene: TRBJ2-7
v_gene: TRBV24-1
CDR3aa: CATSKGLSEQYF

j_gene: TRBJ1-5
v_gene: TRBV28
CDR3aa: CASSTMTGRPANQPQHF

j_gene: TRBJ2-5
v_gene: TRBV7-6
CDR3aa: CASSTPRGGRETQYF

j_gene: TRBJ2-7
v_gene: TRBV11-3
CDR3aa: CASSLGTGGREQYF

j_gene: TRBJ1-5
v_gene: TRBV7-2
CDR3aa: CASSLDSSNQPQHF

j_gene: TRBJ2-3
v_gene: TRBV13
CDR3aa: CASSTRLAGFTDTQYF

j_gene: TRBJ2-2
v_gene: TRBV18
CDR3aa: CASSPRGRVNTGELFF

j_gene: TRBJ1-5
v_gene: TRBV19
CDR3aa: CASTQRARGPEGYSNQPQHF

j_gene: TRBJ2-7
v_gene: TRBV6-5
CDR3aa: CASSYSGQSYF

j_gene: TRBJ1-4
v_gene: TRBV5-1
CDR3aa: CASSLAPGLREKLFF

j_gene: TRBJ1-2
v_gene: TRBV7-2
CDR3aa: CASNIGALYNYGYTF

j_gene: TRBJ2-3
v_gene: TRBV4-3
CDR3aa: CASSRKVLAGAITDTQYF

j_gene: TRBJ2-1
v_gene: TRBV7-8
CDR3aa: CASRTLAGDYNEQFF

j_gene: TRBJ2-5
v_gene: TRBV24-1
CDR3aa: CATQSGGRGGETQYF

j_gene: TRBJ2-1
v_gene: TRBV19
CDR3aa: CASSIGQGSHNEQFF

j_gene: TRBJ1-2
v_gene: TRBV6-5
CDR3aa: CASSYAEGTGYTF

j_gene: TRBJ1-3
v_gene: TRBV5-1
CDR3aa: CASSLVPGAGNTIYF

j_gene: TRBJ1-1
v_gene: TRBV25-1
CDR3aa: CASRRIPGQGTEAFF

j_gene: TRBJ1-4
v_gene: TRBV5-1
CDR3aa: CASSLLGGPVEKLFF

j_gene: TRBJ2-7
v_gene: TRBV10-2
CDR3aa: CASSEVGGQAVYEQYF

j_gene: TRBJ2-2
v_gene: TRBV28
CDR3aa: CASTGTSGSRAGELFF

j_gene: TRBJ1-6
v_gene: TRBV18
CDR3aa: CASSGTGVDSPLHF

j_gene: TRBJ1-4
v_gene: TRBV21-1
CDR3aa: CASSTGQGRKLFF

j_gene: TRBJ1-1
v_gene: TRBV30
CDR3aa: CAWSPDRGFGAFF

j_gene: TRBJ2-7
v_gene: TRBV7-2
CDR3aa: CASSSGGEQYF

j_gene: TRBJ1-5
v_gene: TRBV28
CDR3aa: CASSLQTGHQPQHF

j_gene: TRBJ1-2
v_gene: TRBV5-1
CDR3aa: CASSLTTRANYGYTF

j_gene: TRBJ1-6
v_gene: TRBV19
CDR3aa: CASNGQGTSSPLHF

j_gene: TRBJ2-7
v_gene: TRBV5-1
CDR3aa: CASSSTSGRVFYEQYF

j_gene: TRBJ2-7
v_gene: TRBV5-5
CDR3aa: CASSLASASSYEQYF

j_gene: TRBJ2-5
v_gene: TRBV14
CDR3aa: CASSQFSGPQETQYF

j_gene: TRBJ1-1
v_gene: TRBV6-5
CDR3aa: CASSYGRPRGTEAFF

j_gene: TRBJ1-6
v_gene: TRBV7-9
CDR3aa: CASSLGGTGDWSSPLHF

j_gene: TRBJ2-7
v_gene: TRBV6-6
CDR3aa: CASSQKREVQQYF

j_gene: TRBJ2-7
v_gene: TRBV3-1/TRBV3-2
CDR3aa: CASSQGLADQEQYF

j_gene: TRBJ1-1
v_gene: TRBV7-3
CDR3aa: CASSLTLRGEAFF

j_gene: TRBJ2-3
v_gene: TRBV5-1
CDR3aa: CASSLEAGAGGVTDTQYF

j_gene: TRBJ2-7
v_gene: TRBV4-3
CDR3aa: CASSQGVREMYEQYF

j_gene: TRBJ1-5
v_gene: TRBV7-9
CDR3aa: CASSLVSGQPQHF

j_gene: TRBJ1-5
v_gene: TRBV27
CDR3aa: CASSSTGISNQPQHF

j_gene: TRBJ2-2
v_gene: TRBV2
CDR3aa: CASSTSSGSTGELFF